This T cell receptor (beta chain) was sequenced for a study of tumor-infiltrating lymphocytes in oesophageal squamous cell carcinoma. This clonotype has at least ten counts. TCRdb passed the PCR reads through MiXCR, listing each CDR3 protein once. The data show under 20,000 distinct CDR3 sequences, about 40% seen once. The sequence came from a male donor with esophageal squamous cell carcinoma. The sequencing sample was made of esophageal tumor tissue.

The CDR3 here is CASSAPYNEQFF. Here the CDR3 DNA reads TGCGCCAGCAGCGCCCCGTACAATGAGCAGTTCTTC. The chain has TRBV5-1 and TRBJ2-1; D is undetermined. Germline V gives CDR1 SGHRS, CDR2 YFSETQ. V was clipped by 4 bases and J by 4 bases, with 6 bases between them. The CDR3 runs 12 residues.